This TCR beta chain originates from a study of shared clonotypes between healthy human individuals. Germline-derived CDR1 and CDR2 are SGHRS and YFSETQ. The CDR3 contains 12 residues. With V trimmed by 7 bases and J by 5 bases, 2 bases remained unmatched. Generated by immunoSEQ multiplex PCR, the TCRdb table keeps only in-frame clones and is missing some. This sample has roughly 680,000 clones, with 72% found just once. The receptor was isolated from a woman in her twenties or thirties in good health. The V and J genes are TRBV5-1 and TRBJ2-7; 11 bases map to TRBD1. Sequencing used memory CD4+ T cells sorted from blood. Stated subset: CD45RA-negative fraction. The CDR3 region is CASQGQGDEQYF. The CDR3 nucleotides read TGCGCCAGCCAGGGACAGGGGGACGAGCAGTACTTC.